This T cell receptor (beta chain) emerged from a study of T-cell memory formation after mild COVID-19. Each CDR3 protein is one row after TCRdb ran MiXCR on the 5' RACE reads. In the table there are 550,000 to 650,000 distinct CDR3 sequences, roughly 17% of which are singletons. The sample holds a few counts of this clonotype. Input material: PBMCs or a T cell subset sorted from them (not recorded which). The source of this sequence is an adult woman who had mild COVID-19 (a few samples of this study predate the infection). Cell type and time point are not known.

The CDR3 DNA reads TGTGCCAGCAGCCTCATACTAGATTCGGGCACCGGGGAGCTGTTTTTT. Translation gives CASSLILDSGTGELFF. The gene calls are TRBV7-9 and TRBJ2-2; D possibly corresponds to TRBD2 (5 bases). The length of the CDR3 is 16 residues. CDR1 and CDR2 (germline): SEHNR, FQNEAQ (reference sequence). The V end was cut by 5 bases, the J end by 4 bases, with 17 bases between.